The subject of this entry is one T cell receptor beta chain. The antigen remains unidentified. Separate from the approximately 700-subject first cohort was the approximately 120-subject validation cohort, to which the donors belonged. The data were produced by immunoSEQ multiplex PCR, yet TCRdb's version contains in-frame clones alone and is incomplete. The repertoire has about 98,000 clones, less than 90% of them found once; the top ten carry around 6.3%. This entry is derived from a study of cytomegalovirus exposure and HLA in healthy donors. Findings and caveats of the study: The authors enumerated over 150 TCR beta chains as linked to cytomegalovirus.

The sequence was obtained from a man aged 18 to 29 in good health and CMV-seropositive. Sequenced: PBMCs.

The CDR3 region has the DNA TGTGCCAGCAGCGCGGCGGGGGGGAACACAGATACGCAGTATTTT. This encodes CASSAAGGNTDTQYF. The gene calls are TRBV2 and TRBJ2-3; 9 nucleotides match TRBD2. The CDR3 is 15 residues long. Germline lookup yields CDR1 SNHLY and CDR2 FYNNEI. The V and J ends lost 6 bases and 2 bases, in that order; junction bases with no gene match: 6.